This T cell receptor beta chain was identified in a study of T cell clonotyping in hematopoietic cell transplantation. V dropped 3 bases and J dropped 5 bases, with 13 bases sitting between them. The CDR3 spans 14 residues. Germline CDR1 reads MNHNS; CDR2 reads SASEGT. Study-level points and caveats: Recipient TCR diversity dropped after transplant; expanded clonotypes rose from day 30 to 180. Without cell sorting, CD4 versus CD8 contributions remain unresolved. At the given depth, recipient repertoires were over 97% de novo clonotypes.

Recipient blood drawn about 28 days pretransplant and days 30, 100, 180 after. On this clone: Its antigen is unidentified.

TCRdb keeps only in-frame clones here, not all; method: immunoSEQ multiplex PCR. The sample yields some 6,200 clones, about 76% seen once. Sequencing was performed on PBMCs, taken 100 days after allogeneic stem cell transplant. This chain connects TRBV6-1 to TRBJ2-5; the D gene is possibly TRBD1 (6 bases). This clonotype was sampled from a female patient aged 30 to 40 who had an allogeneic stem cell transplant, so the T cells may come from the graft donor. Some clones in this sample may be carry-over from other donors' samples. CDR3 nucleotides: TGTGCCAGCAGTGAGCAGGGGATGGGGGAGACCCAGTACTTC. Protein: CASSEQGMGETQYF.